The sequence of this T cell receptor (beta chain) was determined in a study of regulatory and conventional T cells in RAG deficiency. TCRdb keeps only in-frame clones here, not all; method: immunoSEQ multiplex PCR. The sample has 30,000 to 40,000 clones; 89% are singletons. Germline values: CDR1 SNHLY, CDR2 FYNNEI. CDR3 length: 15 amino acids. V was pared by 8 bases and J by 3 bases, with 17 bases between. This sample also belongs to another study, concerning regulatory T cells. Turning to that study: The PCR used 52 TRBV and 13 TRBJ primers.

Specimen: CD8+ T cells sorted from blood. The V call is TRBV2, the J call TRBJ1-5, with D hard to call. The TCR was taken from a human donor in good health. The CDR3 region is CASGRESTPNQPQHF. DNA of the CDR3: TGTGCCAGCGGTCGTGAGAGCACCCCCAATCAGCCCCAGCATTTT. The whole variable domain, remainder taken from reference TRBV2 and TRBJ1-5, is EPEVTQTPSHQVTQMGQEVILRCVPISNHLYFYWYRQILGQKVEFLVSFYNNEISEKSEIFDDQFSVERPDGSNFTLKIRSTKLEDSAMYFCASGRESTPNQPQHFGDGTRLSIL.